This entry lists 6 T cell receptor beta chains sequenced from one sample in a study of blood T cell repertoires in COVID-19 (TCRdb year 2020). Library preparation was by the immunoSEQ multiplex PCR assay. This immuneACCESS table, as held by TCRdb, lists in-frame sequences with V and J called but not all clones. Of the missing ones, under half trace to an unresolved V gene in checked studies; the others have no known cause. Present in this sample are 95,000 to 150,000 clones, 86% of which were seen just once. The top ten constitute around 4.2% of the sample. Sequencing used peripheral blood. These receptors were obtained from a man between 35 and 55 years old with acute or convalescent COVID-19.

The rearrangement uses TRBV7-2 and TRBJ2-7; TRBD1 aligns across 7 bases. Germline CDR1 reads SGHTA; CDR2 reads FQGNSA. Trimming cost V 0 bases and J 4 bases; bases outside gene matches: 6. The CDR3 is 15 amino acids. The CDR3 bases are TGTGCCAGCAGCTTAGCGCCAGGGGGTCGGTACGAGCAGTACTTC. Encoded protein: CASSLAPGGRYEQYF.

The table lists this clone with a few counts. The chain is built from TRBV19 and TRBJ2-1; 9 nucleotides agree with TRBD1. CDR1 LNHDA and CDR2 SQIVND come from the germline V gene (reference sequence). V lost 6 bases to trimming and J lost 4 bases; unmatched junction nucleotides: 4. This CDR3 has 14 amino acids. Here the CDR3 reads CASSRDRDYNEQFF. CDR3 nucleotides: TGTGCCAGTAGCCGGGACAGGGATTACAATGAGCAGTTCTTC.

In this sample, this clone turned up once. J is TRBJ1-1 and V is TRBV7-3; possible D gene TRBD1, 5 bases. The CDR3 is made up of 13 amino acids. V was cut by 1 base and J by 5 bases, with 8 bases left in between. The germline gives CDR1 SGHTA, CDR2 FQGTGA. The CDR3 is CASSLSAGTEAFF. CDR3 bases: TGTGCCAGCAGCTTAAGCGCAGGGACTGAAGCTTTCTTT.

The count of this clone is one. This chain links TRBV3-1 (or the pseudogene TRBV3-2) with TRBJ1-1; TRBD1 matches 10 bases. Germline V lookup: CDR1 LGHDT, CDR2 YNNKEL (reference sequence). The CDR3 is made up of 18 amino acids. The ends lost 2 bases at V and 0 bases at J; junction bases unmatched: 9. As DNA, the CDR3 is TGTGCCAGCAGCCAATCGGGGGACAGGGGCCTATTGAACACTGAAGCTTTCTTT. It translates to CASSQSGDRGLLNTEAFF.

V and J are TRBV6-5 and TRBJ1-1; D possibly corresponds to TRBD1 (6 bases). Germline V lookup: CDR1 MNHEY, CDR2 SVGAGI. The V and J ends lost 6 bases and 4 bases respectively, with 15 bases between them. The CDR3 runs to 14 residues. The CDR3 reads CASRQGFLGTEAFF. CDR3 bases: TGTGCCAGCAGACAGGGTTTCCTCGGCACTGAAGCTTTCTTT.

The table lists this clone with a few counts. The V gene is TRBV4-2, the J gene TRBJ2-2, with unresolved D. V lost 1 base, J lost 1 base, and 7 bases lay in between. The CDR3 spans 15 residues. Per germline, CDR1 LGHNA and CDR2 YNFKEQ. CDR3 DNA: TGTGCCAGCAGCCAAGTGTCGGGGAACACCGGGGAGCTGTTTTTT. Residues: CASSQVSGNTGELFF.